The 17 T cell receptor beta chains below were found in one sample sequenced in a study of blood T cell repertoires in COVID-19. Profiling relied on immunoSEQ multiplex PCR, and the TCRdb table lists in-frame clones only, not all of them. This repertoire shows 120,000 to 150,000 clones, around 84% found once; its top ten account for approximately 4.6%. The sequenced sample consisted of peripheral blood. The receptors originated from a human donor in a cohort sampled during active COVID-19.

V gene TRBV4-1 combines with J gene TRBJ1-5; D remains unclear. The CDR3 loop spans 22 amino acids. Germline assignment: CDR1 MGHRA and CDR2 YSYEKL. Trimming stripped 0 bases from V and 0 bases from J, with 27 bases between. The CDR3 DNA follows: TGCGCCAGCAGCCAAGAAGGATTAGTTTTGGGAGGGTTCGGGTATAGCAATCAGCCCCAGCATTTT. Encoded protein: CASSQEGLVLGGFGYSNQPQHF.

V gene TRBV3-1 (or the pseudogene TRBV3-2) combines with J gene TRBJ1-5; the D gene is possibly TRBD1 (5 bases). CDR3 size: 15 residues. Trimming removed 4 bases from V and 0 bases from J, with 10 bases in between. Germline-derived CDR1 and CDR2 are LGHDT and YNNKEL (reference sequence). In DNA form, the CDR3 reads TGTGCCAGCAGCCTTACGGGGGATAGCAATCAGCCCCAGCATTTT. This translates into CASSLTGDSNQPQHF.

The rearrangement uses TRBV2 and TRBJ2-3; 14 bases line up with TRBD2. The CDR3 length is 18 residues. The V and J ends lost 5 bases and 1 base, in that order; junction bases with no gene match: 8. Germline assignment: CDR1 SNHLY and CDR2 FYNNEI. The CDR3, as DNA: TGTGCCAGCAGTTCGACTAGCGGGGGGGCCATGGGCACAGATACGCAGTATTTT. It yields the protein CASSSTSGGAMGTDTQYF.

The chain is built from TRBV6-2 or TRBV6-3 and TRBJ1-5; TRBD1 matches 7 bases. With 6 bases clipped from V and 7 bases from J, the junction kept 9 bases outside the gene matches. Per the germline V gene, CDR1 is MNHEY and CDR2 is SVGEGT. The CDR3 length is 14 residues. CDR3 loop: CASSNRGPGQPQHF. CDR3 DNA: TGTGCCAGCAGCAACAGGGGACCGGGGCAGCCCCAGCATTTT.

The chain uses TRBV28 and TRBJ1-5, with D possibly matching TRBD1 (6 bases). CDR1 is MDHEN and CDR2 is SYDVKM in the germline V gene. The CDR3 is 14 amino acids. V was cut by 7 bases and J by 0 bases, with 10 bases left in between. For the CDR3, the DNA is TGTGCCAGCAACAGGGCTTATAGCAATCAGCCCCAGCATTTT. Translating gives CASNRAYSNQPQHF.

The chain is built from TRBV24-1 and TRBJ2-3; TRBD2 agrees at 7 bases. This CDR3 is built from 15 residues. Germline V gene data show CDR1 as KGHDR and CDR2 as SFDVKD. Germline trimming cut 3 bases from V and 2 bases from J; bases unmatched to any gene: 4. The CDR3 region has the DNA TGTGCCACCAGTGATAGCGGGGTTACCACAGATACGCAGTATTTT. Its protein is CATSDSGVTTDTQYF.

J is TRBJ1-1 and V is TRBV19, with D perhaps TRBD1 (6 bases). Trimming stripped 7 bases from V and 0 bases from J, with 12 bases between. Per germline, CDR1 LNHDA and CDR2 SQIVND (reference sequence). The CDR3 is 14 amino acids. The CDR3 nucleotides are TGTGCCAGTAATTCCCAGGGGATGAACACTGAAGCTTTCTTT. This codes for CASNSQGMNTEAFF.

This sequence joins TRBV6-7 and TRBJ2-2; tentatively, D is TRBD1 (6 bases). TRBV6-7 counts as an open reading frame of uncertain function. Trimming stripped 4 bases from V and 13 bases from J, with 28 bases between. The CDR3 runs 17 residues. The CDR3 DNA reads TGTGCCAGCAGTTCCCGCCGCCCGGACAGAATGGACCGGAGGCTGTTTTTT. Amino acid sequence: CASSSRRPDRMDRRLFF.

This chain links TRBV12-5 with TRBJ2-5; TRBD2 agrees at 14 bases. The germline V gene encodes CDR1 LGHNT and CDR2 FRNRAP. This CDR3 spans 16 amino acids. Trimming at V came to 5 bases and at J to 5 bases, leaving 7 bases not matched to a gene. Here the CDR3 reads CASGPGTSGSEETQYF. For the CDR3, the DNA is TGTGCTAGTGGTCCCGGGACTAGCGGGAGCGAGGAGACCCAGTACTTC. The full variable domain, its missing parts supplied by reference TRBV12-5 and TRBJ2-5, is DARVTQTPRHKVTEMGQEVTMRCQPILGHNTVFWYRQTMMQGLELLAYFRNRAPLDDSGMPKDRFSAEMPDATLATLKIQPSEPRDSAVYFCASGPGTSGSEETQYFGPGTRLLVL.

The rearrangement uses TRBV27 and TRBJ2-6, with TRBD1 as a possible D gene (6 bases). The germline CDR1 and CDR2 sequences are MNHEY and SMNVEV (reference sequence). The CDR3 consists of 18 residues. V lost 4 bases and J 0 bases, leaving 16 bases between the germline ends. CDR3 nucleotides: TGTGCCAGCAGTTATCACGACAGGTACCTCTCTGGGGCCAACGTCCTGACTTTC. Its protein is CASSYHDRYLSGANVLTF.

This clone was picked up a small number of times. The V call is TRBV14, the J call TRBJ2-7; 8 bases fit TRBD1. The CDR3 extends over 14 amino acids. Trimming cost V 3 bases and J 2 bases; bases outside gene matches: 3. Germline CDR1 reads SGHDN; CDR2 reads FVKESK. CDR3 bases: TGTGCCAGCAGCCATCGGACAGGGACCTACGAGCAGTACTTC. This encodes CASSHRTGTYEQYF.

The V call is TRBV2, the J call TRBJ2-1; the match to TRBD2 covers 10 bases. Germline trimming cut 6 bases from V and 8 bases from J; bases unmatched to any gene: 19. This CDR3 contains 18 residues. The germline CDR1 and CDR2 sequences are SNHLY and FYNNEI. This CDR3 reads CASSPAGGPAYGDDEQFF. The CDR3 DNA follows: TGTGCCAGCAGCCCAGCGGGAGGGCCGGCATATGGGGACGATGAGCAGTTCTTC.

This clone was seen only a few times. The chain joins TRBV27 to TRBJ2-1; tentatively, D is TRBD1 (6 bases). This CDR3 has 15 residues. Germline assignment: CDR1 MNHEY and CDR2 SMNVEV (reference sequence). The V gene lost 2 bases and the J gene lost 0 bases, with 8 bases spanning the gap. As DNA, the CDR3 is TGTGCCAGCAGTTTACAGGGGACCTCCTACAATGAGCAGTTCTTC. This encodes CASSLQGTSYNEQFF.

The CDR3 protein is CAWSVFRSGLAGLLRTYEQYV. For the CDR3, the DNA is TGTGCCTGGAGTGTTTTTAGGTCCGGACTAGCGGGACTCTTAAGAACCTACGAGCAGTACGTC. The chain employs TRBV30 and TRBJ2-7; 12 positions agree with TRBD2. CDR3 length: 21 amino acids. Germline V CDR1 and CDR2: GTSNPN, SVGIG (reference sequence). Trimming took 0 bases from V and 2 from J; bases not matched to a gene: 20.

The gene calls are TRBV19 and TRBJ2-6; D may be TRBD2 (5 bases). This CDR3 is built from 17 residues. Per the germline V gene, CDR1 is LNHDA and CDR2 is SQIVND (reference sequence). V dropped 8 bases and J dropped 0 bases, with 17 bases sitting between them. In nucleotides, the CDR3 is TGTGCCAGTGGCTGGGGTGGGGAGAACTCTGGGGCCAACGTCCTGACTTTC. It specifies CASGWGGENSGANVLTF.

The chain carries TRBV2 and TRBJ2-3, with 9 bases that match TRBD1. CDR1 SNHLY and CDR2 FYNNEI come from the germline V gene. The CDR3 loop spans 15 amino acids. Trimming took 5 bases from V and 6 from J; bases not matched to a gene: 9. CDR3 nucleotide sequence: TGTGCCAGCAGTAAGGGACAGGGAATAAGGGATACGCAGTATTTT. Its protein is CASSKGQGIRDTQYF.

The chain combines TRBV18 with TRBJ2-7; TRBD1 matches 7 bases. The CDR3 is 13 amino acids. With 2 bases clipped from V and 4 bases from J, the junction kept 2 bases outside the gene matches. Per the germline V gene, CDR1 is KGHSH and CDR2 is LQKENI. As DNA, the CDR3 is TGTGCCAGCTCACCAGGGACAGTGTACGAGCAGTACGTC. Its translation is CASSPGTVYEQYV.